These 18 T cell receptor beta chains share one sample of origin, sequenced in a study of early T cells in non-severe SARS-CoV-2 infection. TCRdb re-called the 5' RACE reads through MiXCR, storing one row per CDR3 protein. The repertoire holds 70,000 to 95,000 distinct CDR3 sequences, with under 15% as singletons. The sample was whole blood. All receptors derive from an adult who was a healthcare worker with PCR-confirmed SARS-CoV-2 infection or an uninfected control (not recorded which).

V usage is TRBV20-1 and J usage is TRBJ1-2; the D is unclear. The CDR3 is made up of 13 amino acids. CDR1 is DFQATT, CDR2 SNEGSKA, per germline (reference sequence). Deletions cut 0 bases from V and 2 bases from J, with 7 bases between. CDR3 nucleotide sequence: TGCAGTGCTAGAGATAAGAGGAACTATGGCTACACCTTC. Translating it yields CSARDKRNYGYTF.

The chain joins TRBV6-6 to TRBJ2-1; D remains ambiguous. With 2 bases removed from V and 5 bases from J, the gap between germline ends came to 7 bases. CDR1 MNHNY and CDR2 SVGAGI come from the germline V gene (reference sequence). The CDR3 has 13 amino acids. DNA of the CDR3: TGTGCCAGCAGTTACGGGCAGGACAATGAGCAGTTCTTC. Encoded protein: CASSYGQDNEQFF.

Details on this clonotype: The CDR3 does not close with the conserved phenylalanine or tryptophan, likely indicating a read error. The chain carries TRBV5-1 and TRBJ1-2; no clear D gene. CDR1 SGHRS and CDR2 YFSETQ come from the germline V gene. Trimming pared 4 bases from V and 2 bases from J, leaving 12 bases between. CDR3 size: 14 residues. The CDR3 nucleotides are TGCGCCAGCAGCCGTTCAGATAGGAACTATGGCTACACCTTA. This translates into CASSRSDRNYGYTL.

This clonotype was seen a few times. This chain's CDR3 is CASSQDGVSYGYTF. The CDR3 nucleotides read TGTGCCAGCAGCCAAGACGGGGTGAGCTACGGCTACACCTTC. The V call is TRBV4-2, the J call TRBJ1-2; D remains unclear. V lost 0 bases to trimming and J lost 8 bases, with 13 bases between them. This CDR3 region has 14 residues. From germline, CDR1 is LGHNA and CDR2 YNFKEQ.

CDR3 coding DNA: TGTGCCAGCCACCAGAGTGTGGCCAAAAACATTCAGTACTTC. Its translation: CASHQSVAKNIQYF. The gene calls are TRBV6-5 and TRBJ2-4; D is uncertain. Germline CDR1 reads MNHEY; CDR2 reads SVGAGI. The CDR3 sequence is 14 residues long. V was pared by 8 bases and J by 1 base, with 12 bases between.

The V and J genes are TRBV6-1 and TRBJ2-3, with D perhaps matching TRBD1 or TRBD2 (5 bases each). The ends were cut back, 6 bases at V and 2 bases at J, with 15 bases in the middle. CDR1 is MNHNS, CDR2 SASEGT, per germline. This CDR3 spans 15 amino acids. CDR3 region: CASSRLGEHTDTQYF. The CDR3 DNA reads TGTGCCAGCAGCCGCTTGGGGGAACACACAGATACGCAGTATTTT.

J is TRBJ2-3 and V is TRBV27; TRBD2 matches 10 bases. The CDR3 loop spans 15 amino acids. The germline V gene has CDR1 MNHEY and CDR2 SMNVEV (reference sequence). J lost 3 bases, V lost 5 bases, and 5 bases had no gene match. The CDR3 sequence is CASSPSGGATDTQYF. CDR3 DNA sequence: TGTGCCAGCAGTCCAAGCGGGGGGGCTACAGATACGCAGTATTTT.

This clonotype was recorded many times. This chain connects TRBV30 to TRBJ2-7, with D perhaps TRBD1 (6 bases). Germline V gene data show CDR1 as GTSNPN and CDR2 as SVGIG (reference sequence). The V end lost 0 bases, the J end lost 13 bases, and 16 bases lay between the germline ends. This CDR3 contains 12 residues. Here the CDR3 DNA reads TGTGCCTGGAGTGTATATCAGGGGCCCTACTACGTC. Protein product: CAWSVYQGPYYV.

CDR3 loop: CSVAGQMGIETEAFF. The CDR3 DNA follows: TGCAGCGTTGCGGGACAGATGGGGATTGAGACTGAAGCTTTCTTT. This chain uses TRBV29-1 with TRBJ1-1; TRBD1 aligns across 7 bases. Germline trimming cut 4 bases from V and 5 bases from J; bases unmatched to any gene: 13. Germline CDR1 and CDR2: SQVTM and ANQGSEA. The CDR3 consists of 15 residues.

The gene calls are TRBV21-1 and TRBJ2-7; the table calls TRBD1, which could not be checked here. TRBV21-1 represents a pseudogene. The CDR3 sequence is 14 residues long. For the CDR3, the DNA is TGTGCCAGCCCCGGCCTCCAGAGCTCCTACGAGCAGTACGTC. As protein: CASPGLQSSYEQYV.

In DNA, the CDR3 is TGTGCCAGCAGCTTATTAGGGACAGGGACGGAGACCCAGTACTTC. Translation: CASSLLGTGTETQYF. The chain uses TRBV7-2 and TRBJ2-5, with 9 bases lining up with TRBD1. The V gene end was trimmed by 2 bases and the J gene end by 5 bases; junction bases not matched to a gene: 6. The CDR3 covers 15 residues. The germline V gene encodes CDR1 SGHTA and CDR2 FQGNSA. Full variable domain (outside the CDR3, taken from reference TRBV7-2 and TRBJ2-5): GAGVSQSPSNKVTEKGKDVELRCDPISGHTALYWYRQSLGQGLEFLIYFQGNSAPDKSGLPSDRFSAERTGGSVSTLTIQRTQQEDSAVYLCASSLLGTGTETQYFGPGTRLLVL.

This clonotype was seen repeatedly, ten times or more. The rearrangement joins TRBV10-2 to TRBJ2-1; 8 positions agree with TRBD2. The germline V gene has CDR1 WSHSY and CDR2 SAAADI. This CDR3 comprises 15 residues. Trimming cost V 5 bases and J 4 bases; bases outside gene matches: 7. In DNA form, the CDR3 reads TGCGCCAGCAGTCCTTCGGGGGGGCCTTACAATGAGCAGTTCTTC. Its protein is CASSPSGGPYNEQFF.

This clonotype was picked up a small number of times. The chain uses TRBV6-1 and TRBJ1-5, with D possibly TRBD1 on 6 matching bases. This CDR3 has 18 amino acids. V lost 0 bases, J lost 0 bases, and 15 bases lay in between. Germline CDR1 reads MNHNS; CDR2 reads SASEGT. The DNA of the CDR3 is TGTGCCAGCAGTGAAGCCCCAGGGGCCGCTCATAGCAATCAGCCCCAGCATTTT. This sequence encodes CASSEAPGAAHSNQPQHF.

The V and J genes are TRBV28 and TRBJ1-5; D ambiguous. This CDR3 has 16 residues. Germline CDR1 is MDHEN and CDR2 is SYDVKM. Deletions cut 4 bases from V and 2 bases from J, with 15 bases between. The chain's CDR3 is CASSSPPYRGNQPQHF. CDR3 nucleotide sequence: TGTGCCAGCAGTTCACCACCTTATCGCGGCAATCAGCCCCAGCATTTT. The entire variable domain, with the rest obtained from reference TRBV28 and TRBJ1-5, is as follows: DVKVTQSSRYLVKRTGEKVFLECVQDMDHENMFWYRQDPGLGLRLIYFSYDVKMKEKGDIPEGYSVSREKKERFSLILESASTNQTSMYLCASSSPPYRGNQPQHFGDGTRLSIL.

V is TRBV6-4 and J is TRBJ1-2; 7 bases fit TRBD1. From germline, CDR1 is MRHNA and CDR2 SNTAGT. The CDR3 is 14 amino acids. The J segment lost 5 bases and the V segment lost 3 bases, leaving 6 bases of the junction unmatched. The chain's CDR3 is CASSERGREYGYTF. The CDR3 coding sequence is TGTGCCAGCAGTGAAAGGGGGCGCGAGTATGGCTACACCTTC.

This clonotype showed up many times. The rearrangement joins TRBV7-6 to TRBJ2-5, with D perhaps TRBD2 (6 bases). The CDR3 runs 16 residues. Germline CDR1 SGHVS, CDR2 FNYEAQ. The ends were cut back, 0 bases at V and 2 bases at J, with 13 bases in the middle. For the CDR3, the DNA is TGTGCCAGCAGCTTAGCTGGGGGGTTAGTTCAAGAGACCCAGTACTTC. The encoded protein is CASSLAGGLVQETQYF.

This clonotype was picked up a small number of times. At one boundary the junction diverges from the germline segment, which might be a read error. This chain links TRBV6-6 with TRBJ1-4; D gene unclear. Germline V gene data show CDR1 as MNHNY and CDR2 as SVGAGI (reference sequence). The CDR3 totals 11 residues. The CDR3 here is CASSYSSGPHF. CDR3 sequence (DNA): TGTGCCAGCAGTTACTCATCCGGGCCCCACTTT.

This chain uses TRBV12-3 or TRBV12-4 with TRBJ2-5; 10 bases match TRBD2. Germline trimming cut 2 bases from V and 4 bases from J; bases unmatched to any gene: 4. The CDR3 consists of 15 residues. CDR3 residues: CASSLYSGGAETQYF. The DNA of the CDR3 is TGTGCCAGCAGTTTATACAGCGGGGGGGCAGAGACCCAGTACTTC.